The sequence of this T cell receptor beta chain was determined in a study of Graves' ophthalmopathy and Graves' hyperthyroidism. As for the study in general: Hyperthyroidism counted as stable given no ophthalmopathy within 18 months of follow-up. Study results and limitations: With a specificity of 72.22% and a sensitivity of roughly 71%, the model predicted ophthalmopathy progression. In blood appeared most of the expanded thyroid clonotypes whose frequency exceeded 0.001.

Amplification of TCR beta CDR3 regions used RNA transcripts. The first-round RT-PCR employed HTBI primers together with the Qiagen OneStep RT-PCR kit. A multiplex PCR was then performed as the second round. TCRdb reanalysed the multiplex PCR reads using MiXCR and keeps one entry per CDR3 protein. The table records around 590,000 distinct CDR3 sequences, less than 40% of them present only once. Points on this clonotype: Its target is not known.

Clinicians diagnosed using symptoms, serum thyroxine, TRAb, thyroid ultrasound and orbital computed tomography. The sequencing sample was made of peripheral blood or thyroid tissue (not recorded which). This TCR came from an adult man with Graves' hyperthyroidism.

The CDR3 DNA is TGCAGTGCTAGACCGGGACAGGGGGAAAACTTCCCTAATTCACCCCTCCACTTT. It specifies CSARPGQGENFPNSPLHF. The rearrangement joins TRBV20-1 to TRBJ1-6; 11 nucleotides line up with TRBD1. V shed 2 bases, J shed 6 bases, and the junction held 12 bases outside the gene matches. This CDR3 has 18 amino acids. Germline loops: CDR1 DFQATT, CDR2 SNEGSKA (reference sequence).